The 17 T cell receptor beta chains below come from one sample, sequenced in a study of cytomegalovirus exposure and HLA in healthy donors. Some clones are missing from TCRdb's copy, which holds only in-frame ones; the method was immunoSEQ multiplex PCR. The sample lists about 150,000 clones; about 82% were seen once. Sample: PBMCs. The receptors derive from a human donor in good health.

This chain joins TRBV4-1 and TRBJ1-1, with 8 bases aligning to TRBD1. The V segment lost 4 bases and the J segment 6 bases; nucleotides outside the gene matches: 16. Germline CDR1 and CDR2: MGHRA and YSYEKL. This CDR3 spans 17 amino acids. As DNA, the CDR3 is TGCGCCAGCAGCCTCCTGCCAACGACAGGGGTGACGGCTGAAGCTTTCTTT. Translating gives CASSLLPTTGVTAEAFF.

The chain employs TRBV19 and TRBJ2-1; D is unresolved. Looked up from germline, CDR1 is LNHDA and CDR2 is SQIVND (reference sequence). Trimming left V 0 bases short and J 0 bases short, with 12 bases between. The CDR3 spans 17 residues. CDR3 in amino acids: CASSIDGRPSSYNEQFF. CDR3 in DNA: TGTGCCAGTAGTATAGATGGGCGACCAAGCTCCTACAATGAGCAGTTCTTC.

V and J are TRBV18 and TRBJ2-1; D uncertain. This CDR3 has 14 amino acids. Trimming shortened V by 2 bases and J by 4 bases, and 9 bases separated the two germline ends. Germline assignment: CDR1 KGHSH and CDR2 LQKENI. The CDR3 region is CASSPAVNYNEQFF. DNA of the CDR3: TGTGCCAGCTCACCAGCAGTCAATTACAATGAGCAGTTCTTC.

This CDR3 reads CASGFRGTSYEQYF. The CDR3 coding sequence is TGTGCTAGTGGTTTCCGGGGTACCTCCTACGAGCAGTACTTC. This chain connects TRBV12-5 to TRBJ2-7; a possible D gene is TRBD2 (5 bases). Germline V lookup: CDR1 LGHNT, CDR2 FRNRAP. The CDR3 contains 14 residues. The V and J ends lost 3 bases and 0 bases respectively, with 9 bases between them.

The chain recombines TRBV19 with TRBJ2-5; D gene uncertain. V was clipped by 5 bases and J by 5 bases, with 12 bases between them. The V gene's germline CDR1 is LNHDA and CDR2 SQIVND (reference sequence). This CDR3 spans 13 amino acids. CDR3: CASSLRVRETQYF. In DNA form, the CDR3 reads TGTGCCAGTAGTCTTAGAGTGCGGGAGACCCAGTACTTC.

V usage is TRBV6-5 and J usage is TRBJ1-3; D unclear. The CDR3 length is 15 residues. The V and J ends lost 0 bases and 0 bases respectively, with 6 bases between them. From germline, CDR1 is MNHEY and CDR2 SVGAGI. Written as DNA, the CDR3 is TGTGCCAGCAGTTACTCCCCCCGCTCTGGAAACACCATATATTTT. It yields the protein CASSYSPRSGNTIYF.

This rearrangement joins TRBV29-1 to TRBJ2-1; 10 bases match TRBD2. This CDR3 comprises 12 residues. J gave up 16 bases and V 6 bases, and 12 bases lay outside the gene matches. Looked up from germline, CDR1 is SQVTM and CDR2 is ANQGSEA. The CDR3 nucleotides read TGCAGCGTGAAAATTCTAGCGGGGGATGGTTTCTTC. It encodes CSVKILAGDGFF.

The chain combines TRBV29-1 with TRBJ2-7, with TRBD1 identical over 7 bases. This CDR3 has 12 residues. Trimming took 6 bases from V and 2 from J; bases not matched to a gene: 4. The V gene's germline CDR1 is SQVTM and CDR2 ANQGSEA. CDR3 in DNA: TGCAGCGTGAGGACAGGAACCTACGAGCAGTACTTC. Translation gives CSVRTGTYEQYF.

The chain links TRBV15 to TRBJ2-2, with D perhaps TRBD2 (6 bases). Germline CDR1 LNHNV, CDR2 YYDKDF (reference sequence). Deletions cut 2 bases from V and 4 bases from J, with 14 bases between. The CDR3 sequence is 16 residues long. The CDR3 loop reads CATSRKSPSATGELFF. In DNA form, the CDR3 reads TGTGCCACCAGCAGAAAATCCCCTAGCGCCACCGGGGAGCTGTTTTTT.

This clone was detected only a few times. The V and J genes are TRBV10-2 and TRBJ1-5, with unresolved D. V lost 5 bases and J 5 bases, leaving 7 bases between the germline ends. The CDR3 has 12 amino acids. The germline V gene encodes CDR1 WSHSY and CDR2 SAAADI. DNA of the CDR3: TGCGCCAGCAGTCGTACGGATCAGCCCCAGCATTTT. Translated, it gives CASSRTDQPQHF.

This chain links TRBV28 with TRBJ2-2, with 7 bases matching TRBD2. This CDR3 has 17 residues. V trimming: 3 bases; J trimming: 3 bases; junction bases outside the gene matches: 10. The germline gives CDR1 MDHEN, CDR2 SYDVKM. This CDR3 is CASSFRRDGGDTGELFF. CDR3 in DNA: TGTGCCAGCAGTTTCAGAAGGGATGGGGGGGACACCGGGGAGCTGTTTTTT.

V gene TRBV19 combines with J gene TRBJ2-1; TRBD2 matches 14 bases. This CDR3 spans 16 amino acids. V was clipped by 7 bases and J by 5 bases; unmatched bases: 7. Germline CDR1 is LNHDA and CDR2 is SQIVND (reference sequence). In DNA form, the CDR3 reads TGTGCCAGTACCTTCCTGGGACTAGCGGGGGACAATGAGCAGTTCTTC. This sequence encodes CASTFLGLAGDNEQFF.

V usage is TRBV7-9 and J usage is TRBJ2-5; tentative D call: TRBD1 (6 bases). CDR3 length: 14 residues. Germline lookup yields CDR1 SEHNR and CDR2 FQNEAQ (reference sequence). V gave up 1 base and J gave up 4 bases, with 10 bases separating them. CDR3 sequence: CASSLGRGLETQYF. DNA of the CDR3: TGTGCCAGCAGCTTAGGCAGGGGTTTAGAGACCCAGTACTTC.

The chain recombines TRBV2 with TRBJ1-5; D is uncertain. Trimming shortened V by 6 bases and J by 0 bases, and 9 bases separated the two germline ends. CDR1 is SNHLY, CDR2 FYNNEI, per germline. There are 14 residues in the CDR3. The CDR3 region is CASSENNSNQPQHF. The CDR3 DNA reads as TGTGCCAGCAGCGAAAATAATAGCAATCAGCCCCAGCATTTT.

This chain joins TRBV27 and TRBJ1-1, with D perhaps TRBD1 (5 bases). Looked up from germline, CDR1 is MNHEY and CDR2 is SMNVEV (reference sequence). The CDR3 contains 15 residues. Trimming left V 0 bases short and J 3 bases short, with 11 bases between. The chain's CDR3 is CASSLSRGGYTEAFF. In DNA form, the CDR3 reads TGTGCCAGCAGTTTATCCCGGGGGGGGTACACTGAAGCTTTCTTT.

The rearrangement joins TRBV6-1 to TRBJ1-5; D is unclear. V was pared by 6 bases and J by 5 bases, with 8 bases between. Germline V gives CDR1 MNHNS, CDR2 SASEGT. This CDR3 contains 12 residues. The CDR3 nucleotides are TGTGCCAGCAGCCTCCCCTATCAGCCCCAGCATTTT. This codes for CASSLPYQPQHF.

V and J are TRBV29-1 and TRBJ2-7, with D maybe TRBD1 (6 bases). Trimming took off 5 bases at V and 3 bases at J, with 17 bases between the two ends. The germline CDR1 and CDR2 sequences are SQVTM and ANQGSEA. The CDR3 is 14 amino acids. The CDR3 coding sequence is TGCAGCGTTCTCTCCGGGGACACCTTCTACGAGCAGTACTTC. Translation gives CSVLSGDTFYEQYF.